These 15 T cell receptor beta chains came from one sample sequenced in a study of STAT5B mutations in CD4+ large granular lymphocyte leukemia. Sequenced by immunoSEQ multiplex PCR; TCRdb stores in-frame clones only, minus some. This sample has about 30,000 clones; around 70% occur once, and the top ten carry 1% to 1.2%. Sequenced: CD4+ T cells from blood buffy coats. Receptor source: a human donor in good health.

The chain is built from TRBV6-6 and TRBJ1-1, with 7 positions matching TRBD1. With 3 bases clipped from V and 3 bases from J, the junction kept 4 bases outside the gene matches. This CDR3 region has 14 residues. The germline V gene has CDR1 MNHNY and CDR2 SVGAGI (reference sequence). The chain's CDR3 is CASSYATGYTEAFF. The CDR3, as DNA: TGTGCCAGCAGTTATGCGACAGGGTACACTGAAGCTTTCTTT.

The gene calls are TRBV5-1 and TRBJ2-2, with D possibly being TRBD1 or TRBD2 (7 bases each). The CDR3 spans 15 residues. Trimming left V 4 bases short and J 3 bases short, with 13 bases between. Germline V gives CDR1 SGHRS, CDR2 YFSETQ. CDR3 region: CASSPGGADTGELFF. The DNA for the CDR3 is TGCGCCAGCAGCCCAGGGGGGGCGGACACCGGGGAGCTGTTTTTT.

The chain employs TRBV28 and TRBJ1-1; 8 bases are a match to TRBD1. V shed 5 bases, J shed 4 bases, and the junction held 6 bases outside the gene matches. Germline-derived CDR1 and CDR2 are MDHEN and SYDVKM. The CDR3 is 14 amino acids. The CDR3, as DNA: TGTGCCAGCAGTGACCGACAGGGGAGCACTGAAGCTTTCTTT. This sequence encodes CASSDRQGSTEAFF.

The chain recombines TRBV5-1 with TRBJ2-7; perhaps TRBD1 as D (6 bases). Per germline, CDR1 SGHRS and CDR2 YFSETQ. The length of the CDR3 is 17 residues. Trimming removed 4 bases at V and 2 bases at J, with 22 bases between. The CDR3 sequence: CASSASFFRGDTYEQYF. In DNA, the CDR3 is TGCGCCAGCAGCGCTAGCTTCTTCAGGGGCGATACCTACGAGCAGTACTTC.

The rearrangement joins TRBV9 to TRBJ2-3; D might be TRBD2 (7 bases). V shed 7 bases and J shed 2 bases, with 20 bases lying between them. The CDR3 runs 16 residues. Germline assignment: CDR1 SGDLS and CDR2 YYNGEE. The CDR3 reads CASAGGADVFTDTQYF. In nucleotides, the CDR3 is TGTGCCAGCGCTGGGGGGGCGGACGTATTCACAGATACGCAGTATTTT.

This clone came up a few times. V is TRBV28 and J is TRBJ1-1; no reliable D call. Between the trimmed V and J ends, which lost 7 bases and 1 base, there was a span of 7 bases. The CDR3 extends over 12 amino acids. From germline, CDR1 is MDHEN and CDR2 SYDVKM. CDR3 sequence reads: CASIPGNTEAFF. CDR3 DNA sequence: TGTGCCAGCATTCCAGGGAACACTGAAGCTTTCTTT.

The CDR3 sequence: CASSEEGRGRDEQYV. In DNA, the CDR3 is TGTGCCAGCAGTGAAGAAGGGAGGGGCAGGGACGAGCAGTACGTC. The chain employs TRBV6-1 and TRBJ2-7; 7 positions agree with TRBD2. This CDR3 spans 15 amino acids. Trimming removed 1 base from V and 5 bases from J; junction bases left unmatched: 8. From germline, CDR1 is MNHNS and CDR2 SASEGT.

This chain uses TRBV6-5 with TRBJ2-1; the D gene is possibly TRBD1 (6 bases). The CDR3 is 15 amino acids. Germline CDR1 reads MNHEY; CDR2 reads SVGAGI. V was cut by 2 bases and J by 6 bases, with 14 bases left in between. The CDR3: CASSYQVTGSNEQFF. CDR3 coding DNA: TGTGCCAGCAGTTACCAGGTTACAGGGAGCAATGAGCAGTTCTTC.

This clone was seen a few times. This chain joins TRBV7-9 and TRBJ1-1; D perhaps matches TRBD1 (5 bases). Trimming pared 5 bases from V and 1 base from J, leaving 8 bases between. From germline, CDR1 is SEHNR and CDR2 FQNEAQ (reference sequence). CDR3 length equals 13 residues. CDR3 protein: CASSRTGNTEAFF. The CDR3 DNA reads TGTGCCAGCAGCCGTACAGGGAACACTGAAGCTTTCTTT.

The CDR3 sequence: CASSQQGEINSPLHF. The CDR3, as DNA: TGCGCCAGCAGCCAACAGGGAGAGATTAATTCACCCCTCCACTTT. V usage is TRBV4-1 and J usage is TRBJ1-6; maybe TRBD1 (5 bases). Germline lookup yields CDR1 MGHRA and CDR2 YSYEKL. Trimming took 2 bases from V and 6 from J, leaving 11 bases between them. The CDR3 covers 15 residues.

V and J are TRBV10-2 and TRBJ2-7, with 16 bases lining up with TRBD2. The V and J ends lost 7 bases and 7 bases, in that order; junction bases with no gene match: 25. The CDR3 is 21 amino acids. The germline CDR1 and CDR2 sequences are WSHSY and SAAADI. This CDR3 is CASKGPSLVSGTSGGAKEQYF. Written as DNA, the CDR3 is TGCGCCAGCAAGGGACCATCGCTTGTATCCGGGACTAGCGGGGGGGCGAAAGAGCAGTACTTC.

A remark on this clone: The identical CDR3 is also encoded by other nucleotide sequences in the sample. This chain uses TRBV5-1 with TRBJ2-5; TRBD1 aligns across 8 bases. CDR3 length equals 14 residues. Germline lookup yields CDR1 SGHRS and CDR2 YFSETQ. V lost 2 bases to trimming and J lost 2 bases; unmatched junction nucleotides: 2. The CDR3 sequence is CASSFGQGQETQYF. As DNA, the CDR3 is TGCGCCAGCAGCTTTGGACAGGGACAAGAGACCCAGTACTTC.

This sequence joins TRBV27 and TRBJ2-5, with 9 bases identical to TRBD2. Trimming removed 6 bases from V and 4 bases from J; junction bases left unmatched: 12. Per germline, CDR1 MNHEY and CDR2 SMNVEV (reference sequence). This CDR3 region has 16 residues. CDR3 region: CASRDAGTSRPETQYF. In nucleotides, the CDR3 is TGTGCCAGCAGGGACGCCGGGACTAGCAGACCAGAGACCCAGTACTTC.

V usage is TRBV10-3 and J usage is TRBJ2-3; TRBD2 matches at 9 bases. The CDR3 length is 15 residues. CDR1 is ENHRY, CDR2 SYGVKD, per germline. V lost 4 bases and J lost 3; bases outside the gene matches: 5. CDR3: CAISVNSGSTDTQYF. Written as DNA, the CDR3 is TGTGCCATCAGTGTAAATAGCGGGAGTACAGATACGCAGTATTTT.

The chain uses TRBV10-3 and TRBJ1-2; D unresolved. The CDR3 runs to 11 residues. Germline CDR1 ENHRY, CDR2 SYGVKD. V was shortened by 8 bases and J by 13 bases, with 17 bases between the two germline ends. The CDR3 bases are TGTGCCATCTCAAATGGGCAGACTTCCACCTTC. Its translation: CAISNGQTSTF.